These 5 T cell receptor beta chains originate from one sample sequenced in a study of blood T cell repertoires in COVID-19. Only in-frame clones appear in the TCRdb table, and some are missing; sequencing was by immunoSEQ multiplex PCR. The repertoire consists of 180,000 or so clones, with about 86% occurring once and the leading ten covering 3% to 4%. Specimen: peripheral blood. These receptors were obtained from a man aged 18 to 29 with active or convalescent COVID-19.

This clone occurred once. The genes are TRBV18 and TRBJ2-7; 10 bases line up with TRBD1. V lost 6 bases to trimming and J lost 0 bases; unmatched junction nucleotides: 11. The CDR3 spans 17 residues. Looked up from germline, CDR1 is KGHSH and CDR2 is LQKENI. CDR3 amino acids: CASSPGQGRANSYEQYV. CDR3 DNA sequence: TGTGCCAGCTCCCCGGGACAGGGGAGAGCAAACTCCTACGAGCAGTACGTC.

The genes are TRBV11-2 and TRBJ2-1; unclear D gene. Germline values: CDR1 SGHAT, CDR2 FQNNGV. The CDR3 contains 13 residues. V dropped 2 bases and J dropped 11 bases, with 13 bases sitting between them. The CDR3: CASSLTGGVQQFF. The CDR3 bases are TGTGCCAGCAGCTTAACGGGTGGTGTTCAGCAGTTCTTC.

J is TRBJ1-6 and V is TRBV28; TRBD1 is a possible D gene (5 bases). This CDR3 is built from 17 residues. The V end lost 10 bases, the J end lost 8 bases, and 27 bases lay between the germline ends. Germline V gene data show CDR1 as MDHEN and CDR2 as SYDVKM. The CDR3 nucleotides are TGTGCCACATCCCCCAGATGGGGGGTTGTGGGGCATTCACCCCTCCACTTT. Translation gives CATSPRWGVVGHSPLHF.

The chain recombines TRBV6-5 with TRBJ1-5; the D gene is possibly TRBD1 (5 bases). The CDR3 is 13 residues long. V was trimmed by 7 bases and J by 5 bases, leaving 12 bases between them. Germline CDR1 reads MNHEY; CDR2 reads SVGAGI. The CDR3 reads CASTNGGDQPQHF. The CDR3 bases are TGTGCCAGCACCAACGGGGGGGATCAGCCCCAGCATTTT.

J is TRBJ2-3 and V is TRBV11-3; possible D gene TRBD2, 6 bases. The CDR3 extends over 15 amino acids. V lost 1 base, J lost 4 bases, and 12 bases lay in between. In germline, CDR1 is SGHNT, CDR2 YENEEA. DNA for the CDR3: TGTGCCAGCAGCTTAGGTATATCGGGGGCAGATACGCAGTATTTT. Translating gives CASSLGISGADTQYF.